This passage covers 11 T cell receptor beta chains from one sample sequenced in a study of molecular identifiers for immune sequencing clone quantification. Each CDR3 protein is one row after TCRdb ran MiXCR on the PCR reads. The table records about 300,000 distinct CDR3 sequences, roughly a fifth of them present only once. The sample comprised naive CD8+ T cells from blood, with Jurkat cell RNA spiked in. Subset noted: FACS-sorted CD8+CD4-CCR7+CD45RA+ naive T cells. Receptor source: a human donor in good health. Some libraries in this study had Jurkat cell RNA spiked in.

There are a few counts of this clonotype. The chain employs TRBV27 and TRBJ2-3, with D hard to call. The V gene's germline CDR1 is MNHEY and CDR2 SMNVEV (reference sequence). The CDR3 has 15 amino acids. V dropped 2 bases and J dropped 2 bases, with 11 bases sitting between them. DNA for the CDR3: TGTGCCAGCAGTTTAGGTACCAGGTACACAGATACGCAGTATTTT. Protein: CASSLGTRYTDTQYF.

In its sample, this clonotype was seen many times. As DNA, the CDR3 is TGTGCCACCAGCAGAGCCCAGGGGCGAGAAAAACTGTTTTTT. As protein: CATSRAQGREKLFF. The V and J genes are TRBV15 and TRBJ1-4; possible D gene TRBD1, 6 bases. CDR1 and CDR2 (germline): LNHNV, YYDKDF (reference sequence). V lost 1 base to trimming and J lost 8 bases, with 11 bases between them. The CDR3 loop spans 14 amino acids.

V and J are TRBV12-3 or TRBV12-4 and TRBJ2-1; D remains ambiguous. The CDR3 consists of 13 residues. V lost 3 bases, J lost 4 bases, and 7 bases lay in between. The CDR3 DNA reads as TGTGCCAGCAGTTTGTCCATATACAATGAGCAGTTCTTC. It yields the protein CASSLSIYNEQFF.

This chain joins TRBV27 and TRBJ2-7; tentatively, D is TRBD2 (7 bases). Germline CDR1 reads MNHEY; CDR2 reads SMNVEV (reference sequence). The CDR3 has 15 residues. Trimming took off 3 bases at V and 1 base at J, with 13 bases between the two ends. The CDR3 DNA sequence: TGTGCCAGCAGTTTTCGGGGGGCAGTGTCCTACGAGCAGTACTTC. It translates to CASSFRGAVSYEQYF.

This clonotype was recorded at least ten times. The CDR3 loop reads CASTTARDRAETQYF. DNA of the CDR3: TGTGCCAGCACCACCGCCCGGGACAGGGCAGAGACCCAGTACTTC. J is TRBJ2-5 and V is TRBV21-1; TRBD1, the table's D call, was not compared with the DNA. TRBV21-1 is deemed a pseudogene. This CDR3 is built from 15 residues.

There are a few counts of this clonotype. At one of its ends the junction is not consistent with the germline gene, which may arise from a read error. The chain combines TRBV11-2 with TRBJ2-4, with D tentatively TRBD2 (5 bases). CDR3 length equals 15 residues. Germline V gene sequence: CDR1 SGHAT, CDR2 FQNNGV. This chain's CDR3 is CVSSLVLGLADIQYF. The CDR3 DNA reads TGTGTCAGCAGCTTAGTTCTCGGACTCGCGGACATTCAGTACTTC.

Remarks on this clonotype: A read error may explain this, as a much larger clone is one base away. This chain joins TRBV7-2 and TRBJ2-7; 8 bases fit TRBD2. Trimming cost V 2 bases and J 5 bases; bases outside gene matches: 11. Germline loops: CDR1 SGHTA, CDR2 FQGNSA. This CDR3 is 16 amino acids long. The CDR3 loop is CASSLKGPGGAHEQYF. DNA of the CDR3: TGTGCCAGCAGCTTAAAGGGGCCGGGAGGGGCCCACGAGCAGTACTTC.

Notes on this clonotype: A single base separates this from a much larger clone, so it may be a read error. The conserved phenylalanine or tryptophan is not found at the CDR3 terminus, so this likely reflects a read error. The rearrangement joins TRBV4-3 to TRBJ2-7; 9 bases agree with TRBD2. Per the germline V gene, CDR1 is LGHNA and CDR2 is YSLEER. CDR3 length: 14 residues. J gave up 4 bases and V 0 bases, and 1 base lay outside the gene matches. The CDR3: CASSQDAGGYEQYL. The CDR3 DNA reads TGCGCCAGCAGCCAAGATGCGGGGGGGTACGAGCAGTACCTC.

This clonotype was picked up many times. This chain uses TRBV6-2 or TRBV6-3 with TRBJ2-7; 8 nucleotides match TRBD2. V gave up 5 bases and J gave up 7 bases; unmatched junction bases: 13. Germline V gene lookup returns CDR1 MNHEY and CDR2 SVGEGT. The CDR3 has 15 residues. CDR3 DNA: TGTGCCAGCAGTACCACCGGGACTAGAGGATGGGAGCAGTACTTC. Translated, it gives CASSTTGTRGWEQYF.

Of note for this clonotype: This may be a read error: a much more frequent sequence differs by one nucleotide. The CDR3 spells CASGPGSVYQETQYF. CDR3 nucleotides: TGTGCCAGCGGTCCAGGGAGCGTCTACCAAGAGACCCAGTACTTC. The chain employs TRBV28 and TRBJ2-5, with D perhaps matching TRBD1 or TRBD2 (5 bases each). The CDR3 spans 15 residues. Per the germline V gene, CDR1 is MDHEN and CDR2 is SYDVKM. V lost 8 bases and J 0 bases, leaving 16 bases between the germline ends.

This clonotype was seen ten or more times. The rearrangement uses TRBV7-9 and TRBJ2-3; either TRBD1 or TRBD2 may fit D (6 bases each). This CDR3 has 14 amino acids. The V gene lost 5 bases and the J gene lost 3 bases, with 12 bases spanning the gap. Germline loops: CDR1 SEHNR, CDR2 FQNEAQ (reference sequence). CDR3 in DNA: TGTGCCAGCAGCCCGAGGGGGGTTACAGATACGCAGTATTTT. It codes for CASSPRGVTDTQYF.